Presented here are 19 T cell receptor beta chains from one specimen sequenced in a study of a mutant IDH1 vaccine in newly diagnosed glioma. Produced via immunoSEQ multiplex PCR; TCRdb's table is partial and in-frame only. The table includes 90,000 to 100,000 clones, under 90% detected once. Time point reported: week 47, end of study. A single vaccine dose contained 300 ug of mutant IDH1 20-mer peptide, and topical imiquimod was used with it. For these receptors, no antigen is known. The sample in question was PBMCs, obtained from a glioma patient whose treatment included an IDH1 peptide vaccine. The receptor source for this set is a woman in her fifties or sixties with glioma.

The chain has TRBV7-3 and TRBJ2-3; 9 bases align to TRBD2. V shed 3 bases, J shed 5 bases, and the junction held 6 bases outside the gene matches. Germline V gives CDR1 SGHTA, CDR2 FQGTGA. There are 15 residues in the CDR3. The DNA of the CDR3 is TGTGCCAGCAGCTTGGGCGGGAGGGCCGAAGATACGCAGTATTTT. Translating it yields CASSLGGRAEDTQYF.

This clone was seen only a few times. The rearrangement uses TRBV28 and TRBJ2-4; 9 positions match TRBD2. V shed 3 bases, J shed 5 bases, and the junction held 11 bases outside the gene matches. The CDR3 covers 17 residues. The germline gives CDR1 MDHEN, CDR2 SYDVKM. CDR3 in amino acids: CASSFTRYRTSENIQYF. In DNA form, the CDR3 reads TGTGCCAGCAGTTTCACCCGGTATAGGACTAGCGAAAACATTCAGTACTTC.

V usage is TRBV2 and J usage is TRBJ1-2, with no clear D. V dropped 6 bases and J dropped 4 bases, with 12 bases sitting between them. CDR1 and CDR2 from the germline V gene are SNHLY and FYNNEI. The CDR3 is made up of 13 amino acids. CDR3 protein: CASSFTQVYGYTF. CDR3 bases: TGTGCCAGCAGCTTCACCCAAGTCTATGGCTACACCTTC.

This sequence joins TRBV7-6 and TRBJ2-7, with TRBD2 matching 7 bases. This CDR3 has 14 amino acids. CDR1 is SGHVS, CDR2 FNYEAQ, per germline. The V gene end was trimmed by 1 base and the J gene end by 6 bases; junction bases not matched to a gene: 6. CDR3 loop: CASSLGGASGEQYF. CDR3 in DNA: TGTGCCAGCAGCTTAGGAGGGGCTAGCGGCGAGCAGTACTTC.

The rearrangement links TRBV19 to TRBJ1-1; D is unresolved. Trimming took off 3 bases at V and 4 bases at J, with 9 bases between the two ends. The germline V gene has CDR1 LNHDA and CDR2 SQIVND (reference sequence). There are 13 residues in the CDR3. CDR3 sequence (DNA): TGTGCCAGTAGTATTGGGGTCAGCACTGAAGCTTTCTTT. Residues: CASSIGVSTEAFF.

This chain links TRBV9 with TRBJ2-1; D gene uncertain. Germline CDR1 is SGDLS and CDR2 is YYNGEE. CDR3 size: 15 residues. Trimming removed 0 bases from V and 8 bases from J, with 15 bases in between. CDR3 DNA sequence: TGTGCCAGCAGCGTAGCTCGCCCTGGGGTGGATGAGCAGTTCTTC. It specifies CASSVARPGVDEQFF.

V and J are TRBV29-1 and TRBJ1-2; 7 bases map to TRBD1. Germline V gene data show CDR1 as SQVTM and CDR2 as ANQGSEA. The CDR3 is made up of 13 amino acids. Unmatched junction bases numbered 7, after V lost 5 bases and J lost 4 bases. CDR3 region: CSVKTGPGYGYTF. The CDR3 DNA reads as TGCAGCGTTAAGACAGGGCCAGGCTATGGCTACACCTTC.

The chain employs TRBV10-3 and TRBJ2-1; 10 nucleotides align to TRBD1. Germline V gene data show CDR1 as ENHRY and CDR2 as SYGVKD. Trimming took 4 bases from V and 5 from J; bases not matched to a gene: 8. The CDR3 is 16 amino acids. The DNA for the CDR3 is TGTGCCATCAGTGGACAGGGGGCTGGCGACCACAATGAGCAGTTCTTC. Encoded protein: CAISGQGAGDHNEQFF.

The CDR3 DNA reads as TGCGCCAGCAGCTTGTATAGGGGGGCAGATACGCAGTATTTT. As protein: CASSLYRGADTQYF. This rearrangement joins TRBV5-1 to TRBJ2-3; D is tentatively TRBD1 or TRBD2 (6 bases each). The ends were cut back, 1 base at V and 4 bases at J, with 10 bases in the middle. Germline values: CDR1 SGHRS, CDR2 YFSETQ. This CDR3 is built from 14 residues.

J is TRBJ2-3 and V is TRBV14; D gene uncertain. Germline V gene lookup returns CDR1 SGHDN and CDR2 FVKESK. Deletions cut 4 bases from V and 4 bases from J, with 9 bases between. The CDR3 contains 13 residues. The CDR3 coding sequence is TGTGCCAGCAGCCCCTCCCGTGCAGATACGCAGTATTTT. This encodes CASSPSRADTQYF.

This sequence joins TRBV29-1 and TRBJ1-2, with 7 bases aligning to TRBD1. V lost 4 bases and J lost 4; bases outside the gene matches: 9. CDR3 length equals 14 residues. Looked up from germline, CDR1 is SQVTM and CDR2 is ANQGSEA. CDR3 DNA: TGCAGCGTTGGCTCAACAGGGGACCTCTATGGCTACACCTTC. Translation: CSVGSTGDLYGYTF. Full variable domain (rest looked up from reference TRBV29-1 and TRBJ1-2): SAVISQKPSRDICQRGTSLTIQCQVDSQVTMMFWYRQQPGQSLTLIATANQGSEATYESGFVIDKFPISRPNLTFSTLTVSNMSPEDSSIYLCSVGSTGDLYGYTFGSGTRLTVV.

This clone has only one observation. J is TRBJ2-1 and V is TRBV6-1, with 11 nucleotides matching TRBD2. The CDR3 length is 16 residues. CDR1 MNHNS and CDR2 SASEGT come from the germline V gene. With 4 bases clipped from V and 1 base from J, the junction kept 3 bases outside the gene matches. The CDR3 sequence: CASSGRLAGSYNEQFF. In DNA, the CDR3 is TGTGCCAGCAGTGGCCGACTAGCGGGGTCCTACAATGAGCAGTTCTTC.

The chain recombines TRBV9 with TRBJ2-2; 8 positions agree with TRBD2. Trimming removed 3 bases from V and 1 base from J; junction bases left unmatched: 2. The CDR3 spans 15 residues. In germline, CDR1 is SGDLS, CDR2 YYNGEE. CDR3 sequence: CASSAGGLNTGELFF. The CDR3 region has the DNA TGTGCCAGCAGCGCGGGAGGGCTGAACACCGGGGAGCTGTTTTTT.

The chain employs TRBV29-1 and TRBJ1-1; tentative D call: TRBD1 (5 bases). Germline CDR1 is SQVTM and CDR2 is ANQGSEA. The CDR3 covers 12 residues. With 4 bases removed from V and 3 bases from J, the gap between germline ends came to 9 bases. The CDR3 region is CSVAWGDTEAFF. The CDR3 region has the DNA TGCAGCGTTGCTTGGGGGGACACTGAAGCTTTCTTT. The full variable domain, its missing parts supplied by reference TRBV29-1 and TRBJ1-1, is SAVISQKPSRDICQRGTSLTIQCQVDSQVTMMFWYRQQPGQSLTLIATANQGSEATYESGFVIDKFPISRPNLTFSTLTVSNMSPEDSSIYLCSVAWGDTEAFFGQGTRLTVV.

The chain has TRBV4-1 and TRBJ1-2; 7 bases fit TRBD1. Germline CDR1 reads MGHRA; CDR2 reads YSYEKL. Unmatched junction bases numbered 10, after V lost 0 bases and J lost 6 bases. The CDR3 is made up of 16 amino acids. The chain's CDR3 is CASSQDRVTGMHGYTF. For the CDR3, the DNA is TGCGCCAGCAGCCAAGATCGGGTGACAGGGATGCATGGCTACACCTTC.

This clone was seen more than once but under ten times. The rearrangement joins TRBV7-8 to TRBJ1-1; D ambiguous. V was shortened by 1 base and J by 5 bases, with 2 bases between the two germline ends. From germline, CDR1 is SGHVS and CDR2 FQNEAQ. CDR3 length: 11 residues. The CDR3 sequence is CASSLGTEAFF. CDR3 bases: TGTGCCAGCAGCTTAGGGACTGAAGCTTTCTTT.

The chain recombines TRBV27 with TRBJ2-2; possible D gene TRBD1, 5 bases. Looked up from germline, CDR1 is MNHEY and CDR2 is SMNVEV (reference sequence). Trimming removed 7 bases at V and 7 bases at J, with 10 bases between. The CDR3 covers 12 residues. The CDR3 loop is CASTQGDGELFF. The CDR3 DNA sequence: TGTGCCAGCACCCAAGGGGACGGGGAGCTGTTTTTT.

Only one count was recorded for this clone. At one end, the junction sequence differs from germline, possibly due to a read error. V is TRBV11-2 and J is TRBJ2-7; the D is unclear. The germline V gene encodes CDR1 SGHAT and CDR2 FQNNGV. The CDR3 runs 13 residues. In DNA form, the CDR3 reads TGTGCCAGCACCTTAACCGGGCGGAACGAGCAGTACTTC. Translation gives CASTLTGRNEQYF.

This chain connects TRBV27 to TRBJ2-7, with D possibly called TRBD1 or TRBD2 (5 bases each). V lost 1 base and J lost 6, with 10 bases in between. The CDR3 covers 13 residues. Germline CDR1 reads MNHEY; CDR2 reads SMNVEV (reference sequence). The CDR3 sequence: CASSLLAGGEQYF. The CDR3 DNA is TGTGCCAGCAGTTTATTGGCTGGGGGCGAGCAGTACTTC.